These 27 T cell receptor beta chains were all obtained from the same sample, sequenced in a study of CD8 T cells in Susac syndrome. RNA in amounts of roughly 0.5 to 1 ug was reverse transcribed with random hexamers. MiXCR, applied by TCRdb to the immunoSEQ multiplex PCR reads, yields one record per CDR3 protein. This sample has some 120,000 distinct CDR3 sequences; around 92% occur once, and the top ten carry approximately 0.12%. The sequencing sample was made of CD8+ T cells from PBMCs. The source is a human donor in good health.

The chain recombines TRBV12-3 or TRBV12-4 with TRBJ2-3; a possible D gene is TRBD2 (5 bases). The CDR3 sequence is 13 residues long. V was pared by 5 bases and J by 4 bases, with 10 bases between. CDR3: CASSHGVADTQYF. The DNA for the CDR3 is TGTGCCAGCAGTCACGGGGTCGCAGATACGCAGTATTTT.

The chain recombines TRBV30 with TRBJ2-7, with no clear D. The CDR3 totals 11 residues. V lost 1 base and J lost 6, with 7 bases in between. Germline CDR1 is GTSNPN and CDR2 is SVGIG (reference sequence). DNA of the CDR3: TGTGCCTGGAGTGAAACTCTCGAGCAGTACTTC. Protein sequence: CAWSETLEQYF.

The chain couples TRBV6-2 or TRBV6-3 to TRBJ2-1, with TRBD2 matching over 8 bases. Germline CDR1 is MNHEY and CDR2 is SVGEGT. The V gene end was trimmed by 4 bases and the J gene end by 2 bases; junction bases not matched to a gene: 10. CDR3 length: 17 amino acids. This CDR3 is CASSSHPAGATYNEQFF. For the CDR3, the DNA is TGTGCCAGCAGTTCTCATCCAGCGGGGGCCACCTACAATGAGCAGTTCTTC.

This sequence joins TRBV4-3 and TRBJ1-2; D may be TRBD1 (6 bases). The V end was cut by 4 bases, the J end by 8 bases, with 20 bases between. The CDR3 spans 15 residues. CDR1 is LGHNA and CDR2 is YSLEER in the germline V gene. The CDR3 DNA follows: TGCGCCAGCAGCCCCTCAATGTTGGGGGCTCAGGGCTACACCTTC. This gives the protein CASSPSMLGAQGYTF.

The CDR3 here is CATSRTSGYNEQFF. CDR3 nucleotides: TGTGCCACCAGCAGAACTAGCGGGTACAATGAGCAGTTCTTC. The gene calls are TRBV15 and TRBJ2-1, with TRBD2 matching over 9 bases. Germline V gives CDR1 LNHNV, CDR2 YYDKDF (reference sequence). The length of the CDR3 is 14 residues. Trimming removed 2 bases from V and 4 bases from J; junction bases left unmatched: 0.

V and J are TRBV20-1 and TRBJ2-1, with TRBD2 matching 7 bases. The V segment lost 1 base and the J segment 8 bases; nucleotides outside the gene matches: 8. Germline-derived CDR1 and CDR2 are DFQATT and SNEGSKA (reference sequence). The CDR3 is 14 residues long. CDR3 residues: CSARAWGLHDEQFF. The DNA of the CDR3 is TGCAGTGCTAGAGCCTGGGGACTACACGATGAGCAGTTCTTC.

This chain links TRBV4-3 with TRBJ2-1; no clear D. V was shortened by 0 bases and J by 5 bases, with 11 bases between the two germline ends. The CDR3 totals 15 residues. The germline V gene has CDR1 LGHNA and CDR2 YSLEER. The CDR3 DNA sequence: TGCGCCAGCAGCCAAGATCGGGCCCCCAACAATGAGCAGTTCTTC. Protein product: CASSQDRAPNNEQFF.

The chain couples TRBV7-3 to TRBJ2-3; 8 positions match TRBD2. Germline V CDR1 and CDR2: SGHTA, FQGTGA. V dropped 1 base and J dropped 6; count of bases not matched to a gene: 6. The CDR3 extends over 15 amino acids. In DNA form, the CDR3 reads TGTGCCAGCAGCTTAAGAGGGACTAGTTGGGATACGCAGTATTTT. This translates into CASSLRGTSWDTQYF.

This chain links TRBV6-2 or TRBV6-3 with TRBJ1-5; D is undetermined. The CDR3 is made up of 15 amino acids. Germline-derived CDR1 and CDR2 are MNHEY and SVGEGT. V lost 6 bases and J 4 bases, leaving 16 bases between the germline ends. The CDR3 DNA sequence: TGTGCCAGCAGCCCCCCGGGCAGAGTTAATCAGCCCCAGCATTTT. Amino acid sequence: CASSPPGRVNQPQHF.

The chain employs TRBV6-2 or TRBV6-3 and TRBJ2-1; 8 positions match TRBD1. Germline-derived CDR1 and CDR2 are MNHEY and SVGEGT. Trimming took 0 bases from V and 3 from J; bases not matched to a gene: 4. The CDR3 totals 16 residues. CDR3 amino acids: CASSYSGTGNYNEQFF. The CDR3 DNA reads as TGTGCCAGCAGTTACTCGGGGACAGGTAACTACAATGAGCAGTTCTTC.

The chain combines TRBV20-1 with TRBJ2-1, with D possibly being TRBD2 (5 bases). The ends were cut back, 3 bases at V and 4 bases at J, with 13 bases in the middle. Germline assignment: CDR1 DFQATT and CDR2 SNEGSKA (reference sequence). The CDR3 runs 14 residues. CDR3 DNA sequence: TGCAGTGCTAGTAAGATTGGCGGGTACAATGAGCAGTTCTTC. It yields the protein CSASKIGGYNEQFF.

Concerning this clonotype itself: Its ends do not fully match the called genes, so a read error is possible. CDR3 protein: CTTGYNEQFF. The CDR3, as DNA: TGTACGACAGGCTACAATGAGCAGTTCTTC. The rearrangement joins TRBV29-1 to TRBJ2-1; D possibly corresponds to TRBD1 (6 bases). Germline V gives CDR1 SQVTM, CDR2 ANQGSEA. The CDR3 spans 10 residues.

This chain connects TRBV23-1 to TRBJ1-5; D may be TRBD1 (5 bases). TRBV23-1 is an ORF for which the function is uncertain. V was clipped by 3 bases and J by 4 bases, with 16 bases between them. There are 16 residues in the CDR3. This CDR3 reads CASSHTKPQGNQPQHF. The CDR3 region has the DNA TGCGCCAGCAGTCATACCAAACCTCAGGGAAATCAGCCCCAGCATTTT.

CDR3 region: CASSETSQAFF. In DNA form, the CDR3 reads TGTGCCAGCAGCGAAACTAGTCAGGCGTTCTTC. The V call is TRBV7-2, the J call TRBJ2-1; possibly TRBD2 for D (5 bases). Trimming removed 5 bases from V and 15 bases from J, with 14 bases in between. The CDR3 length is 11 residues. Germline V gene data show CDR1 as SGHTA and CDR2 as FQGNSA.

V usage is TRBV20-1 and J usage is TRBJ2-3; 9 nucleotides agree with TRBD2. In germline, CDR1 is DFQATT, CDR2 SNEGSKA (reference sequence). V lost 3 bases to trimming and J lost 7 bases; unmatched junction nucleotides: 8. The CDR3 is 14 residues long. In nucleotides, the CDR3 is TGCAGTGCTAGCGGGCTAGCGGGAACTTATACGCAGTATTTT. Protein sequence: CSASGLAGTYTQYF.

The chain combines TRBV20-1 with TRBJ2-1, with D perhaps matching TRBD1 (5 bases). Trimming removed 2 bases at V and 0 bases at J, with 11 bases between. Germline V gene data show CDR1 as DFQATT and CDR2 as SNEGSKA (reference sequence). This CDR3 is 15 amino acids long. The CDR3 bases are TGCAGTGCTAGAAGGGGCGAAGTCTCCTACAATGAGCAGTTCTTC. It translates to CSARRGEVSYNEQFF.

The chain couples TRBV12-3 or TRBV12-4 to TRBJ1-5; 12 bases match TRBD1. V dropped 4 bases and J dropped 10; count of bases not matched to a gene: 8. The CDR3 is 15 amino acids. The CDR3 region is CASSSGQGAKGPQHF. In DNA, the CDR3 is TGTGCCAGCAGTTCGGGACAGGGGGCAAAAGGACCCCAGCATTTT.

The V and J genes are TRBV7-2 and TRBJ2-5; no firm D call. With 5 bases removed from V and 5 bases from J, the gap between germline ends came to 12 bases. Germline V gene sequence: CDR1 SGHTA, CDR2 FQGNSA. The CDR3 runs to 13 residues. The DNA of the CDR3 is TGTGCCAGCAGCCCTGTTCCTGGCGAGACCCAGTACTTC. Translated, it gives CASSPVPGETQYF.

The chain links TRBV4-3 to TRBJ1-1; the D is unclear. CDR1 is LGHNA and CDR2 is YSLEER in the germline V gene. Trimming removed 6 bases at V and 0 bases at J, with 11 bases between. The CDR3 sequence is 14 residues long. In DNA form, the CDR3 reads TGCGCCAGCAGTCGAGTCAACATGAACACTGAAGCTTTCTTT. This sequence encodes CASSRVNMNTEAFF.

The chain combines TRBV4-3 with TRBJ2-1; perhaps D is TRBD1 or TRBD2 (5 bases each). V was shortened by 0 bases and J by 9 bases, with 15 bases between the two germline ends. CDR1 and CDR2 from the germline V gene are LGHNA and YSLEER. The CDR3 has 15 residues. This CDR3 is CASSQEFRGVGEQFF. CDR3 in DNA: TGCGCCAGCAGCCAAGAGTTTAGAGGGGTGGGTGAGCAGTTCTTC.

This sequence joins TRBV25-1 and TRBJ2-3, with D maybe TRBD1 (6 bases). This CDR3 spans 15 amino acids. Trimming left V 4 bases short and J 2 bases short, with 13 bases between. The germline CDR1 and CDR2 sequences are MGHDK and SYGVNS. The CDR3 DNA is TGTGCCAGCAGTGCCAGGGGATTCGACACAGATACGCAGTATTTT. This sequence encodes CASSARGFDTDTQYF. The full variable domain, rest sourced from reference TRBV25-1 and TRBJ2-3, is EADIYQTPRYLVIGTGKKITLECSQTMGHDKMYWYQQDPGMELHLIHYSYGVNSTEKGDLSSESTVSRIRTEHFPLTLESARPSHTSQYLCASSARGFDTDTQYFGPGTRLTVL.

This rearrangement joins TRBV4-2 to TRBJ1-4, with D possibly TRBD1 on 5 matching bases. The CDR3 is made up of 17 amino acids. Trimming pared 3 bases from V and 3 bases from J, leaving 17 bases between. Germline CDR1 is LGHNA and CDR2 is YNFKEQ. CDR3: CASSQASSGRANEKLFF. For the CDR3, the DNA is TGTGCCAGCAGCCAGGCCTCCTCGGGGCGGGCTAATGAAAAACTGTTTTTT.

This chain connects TRBV3-1 to TRBJ2-5, with 14 bases aligning to TRBD2. Germline values: CDR1 LGHDT, CDR2 YNNKEL (reference sequence). V dropped 5 bases and J dropped 1; count of bases not matched to a gene: 3. The CDR3 spans 16 residues. CDR3 nucleotides: TGTGCCAGCAGCGCGGGACTAGCGGGAGTCCAAGAGACCCAGTACTTC. Translation: CASSAGLAGVQETQYF.

V usage is TRBV5-1 and J usage is TRBJ2-7, with 8 nucleotides matching TRBD1. Per germline, CDR1 SGHRS and CDR2 YFSETQ. This CDR3 is 15 amino acids long. J was trimmed by 1 base and V by 1 base; bases with no gene match: 4. CDR3 bases: TGCGCCAGCAGCTTGCGAGGGGACAGGTCCTACGAGCAGTACTTC. Translated: CASSLRGDRSYEQYF.

The chain has TRBV21-1 and TRBJ2-2; TRBD1 reflects the table's D call only, with no check against the DNA. TRBV21-1 is a known pseudogene. This CDR3 has 16 residues. The CDR3 DNA reads as TGTGCCAGCAGCAGGAACCGGGGAGTCTTCACCGGGGAGCTGTTTTTT. This sequence encodes CASSRNRGVFTGELFF.

The rearrangement links TRBV27 to TRBJ1-6; the D is unclear. Germline V gene lookup returns CDR1 MNHEY and CDR2 SMNVEV (reference sequence). The CDR3 length is 13 residues. With 5 bases removed from V and 10 bases from J, the gap between germline ends came to 12 bases. The CDR3 loop reads CASSVGIRSPLHF. The CDR3 DNA is TGTGCCAGCAGTGTAGGGATTCGGTCACCCCTCCACTTT.

This chain joins TRBV3-1 and TRBJ2-1; 10 positions agree with TRBD2. Germline V gene data show CDR1 as LGHDT and CDR2 as YNNKEL (reference sequence). The CDR3 contains 20 residues. Unmatched junction bases numbered 12, after V lost 1 base and J lost 0 bases. This chain's CDR3 is CASSQVRASGRIGSYNEQFF. The CDR3, as DNA: TGTGCCAGCAGCCAAGTCCGGGCTAGCGGGAGAATCGGCTCCTACAATGAGCAGTTCTTC.